These T cell receptor beta chains were read from a single sample in a study of blood T cell repertoires in COVID-19. Sequenced by immunoSEQ multiplex PCR; TCRdb stores in-frame clones only, minus some. The sample includes fewer than 250,000 clones, under 90% seen only once; the top ten take about 4.1%. Sequenced input: peripheral blood. Receptor source: a man aged 50-59 years with acute or convalescent COVID-19. Both conserved end residues are part of each CDR3. The D gene is left open where the match is weak. A clone size is listed for some rows: how often the clone was seen (once, few, many), or a class if it is expanded.

size	length	D	J	V	DNA	CDR3
.	14	.	TRBJ1-5	TRBV19	TGTGCCAGTAGTAAGGGACTAATTTCACAGCCCCAGCATTTT	CASSKGLISQPQHF
.	12	TRBD1	TRBJ1-2	TRBV2	TGTGCCAGCAGTGGACAGGGGGCAGGCTACACCTTC	CASSGQGAGYTF
.	17	TRBD1	TRBJ1-3	TRBV5-5	TGTGCCAGCAGCAGCCGGGACAGGGGGTTCTCTGGAAACACCATATATTTT	CASSSRDRGFSGNTIYF
.	15	.	TRBJ2-2	TRBV2	TGTGCCAGCAGTGAACAGTTCGCGAACACCGGGGAGCTGTTTTTT	CASSEQFANTGELFF
.	11	TRBD1	TRBJ2-1	TRBV6-5	TGTGCCAGCAGCTGGGGGACAGTGCAGTTCTTC	CASSWGTVQFF
.	15	.	TRBJ2-2	TRBV9	TGTGCCAGCAGCGTAGAAGGGGCGAACACCGGGGAGCTGTTTTTT	CASSVEGANTGELFF
.	15	.	TRBJ2-7	TRBV5-1	TGCGCCAGCAGCCGGGAGGGACAGGGAACCTACGAGCAGTACTTC	CASSREGQGTYEQYF
.	15	.	TRBJ1-3	TRBV5-5	TGTGCCAGCAGCCTAGACCGTTTCTCTGGAAACACCATATATTTT	CASSLDRFSGNTIYF
.	16	.	TRBJ1-4	TRBV16	TGTGCCAGCAGCCATCAGGGTGGGGCAACTAATGAAAAACTGTTTTTT	CASSHQGGATNEKLFF
.	13	.	TRBJ1-6	TRBV12-3/TRBV12-4	TGTGCCAGCAGTTTATTGGAGGACTCACCCCTCCACTTT	CASSLLEDSPLHF
once	17	TRBD2	TRBJ2-2	TRBV5-1	TGCGCCAGCAGTTCCCTGCGGCGGGGGGCCCAAACCGGGGAGCTGTTTTTT	CASSSLRRGAQTGELFF
.	14	.	TRBJ1-2	TRBV2	TGTGCCAGCAGTGAGGCCTCAGGGGTCTATGGCTACACCTTC	CASSEASGVYGYTF
.	14	.	TRBJ2-2	TRBV5-1	TGCGCCAGCAGTGACATTTACAACACCGGGGAGCTGTTTTTT	CASSDIYNTGELFF
.	13	.	TRBJ1-1	TRBV7-2	TGTGCCAGCAGCTCCTGGAGGAACACTGAAGCTTTCTTT	CASSSWRNTEAFF
.	14	.	TRBJ1-1	TRBV11-2	TGTGCCAGCAGCTTATTTACAGGCGGAGCTGAAGCTTTCTTT	CASSLFTGGAEAFF
few	16	TRBD2	TRBJ2-1	TRBV5-1	TGCGCCAGCAGCTTGGGGGCGGGGGGCTTTGCCAATGAGCAGTTCTTC	CASSLGAGGFANEQFF
few	14	TRBD1	TRBJ1-5	TRBV2	TGTGCCAGCAGTGCAACAGGGGGCACTCAGCCCCAGCATTTT	CASSATGGTQPQHF
.	15	TRBD1	TRBJ1-4	TRBV19	TGTGCCAGTAGTGTGACCGGGACAGAAAATGAAAAACTGTTTTTT	CASSVTGTENEKLFF
.	15	.	TRBJ1-2	TRBV9	TGTGCCAGCAGCGTAGTGGCCGACTCCAGCTATGGCTACACCTTC	CASSVVADSSYGYTF
.	14	.	TRBJ1-1	TRBV6-1	TGTGCCAGCAGTGAAGGCAGGGCGGACACTGAAGCTTTCTTT	CASSEGRADTEAFF
.	15	TRBD2	TRBJ2-1	TRBV4-1	TGCGCCAGCAGCAAAGGGGGCGGGGGGGCGAATGAGCAGTTCTTC	CASSKGGGGANEQFF
.	13	.	TRBJ1-1	TRBV7-6	TGTGCCAGCAGGCCTCGGACAGATTCTGAAGCTTTCTTT	CASRPRTDSEAFF
.	17	TRBD1	TRBJ1-2	TRBV5-1	TGCGCCAGCAGCTTGGACGCGACAGGGGGATCTAGGAATGGCTACACCTTC	CASSLDATGGSRNGYTF
.	13	TRBD1	TRBJ1-2	TRBV5-3	TGTGCCAGAAGCTTGAAGGGGGCGCGTGGCTACACCTTC	CARSLKGARGYTF
.	15	.	TRBJ2-4	TRBV14	TGTGCCAGCAGCCAAGAACAGGACCCGTTAAACATTCAGTACTTC	CASSQEQDPLNIQYF
.	15	TRBD1	TRBJ1-3	TRBV28	TGTGCCAGCAGTTCCACGGGACAGAGTTTAGGCACCATATATTTT	CASSSTGQSLGTIYF
.	15	.	TRBJ2-7	TRBV18	TGTGCCAGCTCACCCACGAACAGGAATACCTACGAGCAGTACTTC	CASSPTNRNTYEQYF
.	13	.	TRBJ1-5	TRBV12-3/TRBV12-4	TGTGCCAGCAGTCGACAGGTAAATCAGCCCCAGCATTTT	CASSRQVNQPQHF
once	15	.	TRBJ1-4	TRBV19	TGTGCCAGTAGTAGAAGACAGAGAATAAATGAAAAACTGTTTTTT	CASSRRQRINEKLFF
.	16	TRBD2	TRBJ2-2	TRBV6-1	TGTGCCAGCAGTGACGGACTAGCCACGAACACCGGGGAGCTGTTTTTT	CASSDGLATNTGELFF
.	16	.	TRBJ1-5	TRBV6-2/TRBV6-3	TGTGCCAGCAGCCAGAAACGGGGGACGAGGCGACAGCCCCAGCATTTT	CASSQKRGTRRQPQHF
once	18	.	TRBJ2-2	TRBV11-2	TGTGCCAGCAGCTTTCGGGCAGGGGTGGGAGAAAACACCGGGGAGCTGTTTTTT	CASSFRAGVGENTGELFF
.	14	.	TRBJ1-4	TRBV19	TGTGCCAGCAGGCGGGGAGCAACTAATGAAAAACTGTTTTTT	CASRRGATNEKLFF
.	14	.	TRBJ1-4	TRBV25-1	TGTGCCAGCAGTGTTGGCCAGGCTAATGAAAAACTGTTTTTT	CASSVGQANEKLFF
.	15	TRBD1	TRBJ1-1	TRBV18	TGTGCCAGCTCACCATCCGTCGACAGGGGGCCGGAAGCTTTCTTT	CASSPSVDRGPEAFF
.	13	TRBD1	TRBJ1-5	TRBV29-1	TGCAGCGTCCAAACAGGGGATGGTCAGCCCCAGCATTTT	CSVQTGDGQPQHF
.	12	.	TRBJ1-3	TRBV6-2/TRBV6-3	TGTGCCAGCAGTTACTTCCAAGGAGCCATATATTTT	CASSYFQGAIYF
.	14	.	TRBJ1-5	TRBV12-5	TGTGCTAGTGGTACACAGTATAGCAATCAGCCCCAGCATTTT	CASGTQYSNQPQHF
.	13	.	TRBJ1-2	TRBV2	TGTGCCAGCAGGTACAGGGCTAACTATGGCTACACCTTC	CASRYRANYGYTF
.	14	.	TRBJ2-7	TRBV27	TGTGCCAGCAGTTTATCAGGGGCGGCGGACGAGCAGTACTTC	CASSLSGAADEQYF
once	17	TRBD1	TRBJ1-6	TRBV7-2	TGTGCCAGCAGCTCGAATACCCGGACAGGCTATAATTCACCCCTCCACTTT	CASSSNTRTGYNSPLHF
.	15	.	TRBJ1-3	TRBV18	TGTGCCAGCTCACCACGTCTGGACGGGGAACACACCATATATTTT	CASSPRLDGEHTIYF
.	13	.	TRBJ2-5	TRBV29-1	TGCAGCGTTGAAACAGACAGAAAAGAGACCCAGTACTTC	CSVETDRKETQYF
.	12	.	TRBJ1-1	TRBV14	TGTGCCAGCAGCCACAGAGGCACTGAAGCTTTCTTT	CASSHRGTEAFF
.	15	TRBD1	TRBJ1-1	TRBV2	TGTGCCAGCAAACAGGGGGCTCCGATGAACACTGAAGCTTTCTTT	CASKQGAPMNTEAFF
once	15	TRBD2	TRBJ2-2	TRBV30	TGTGCCTGGAGTGCGAACCTAGCGGGCACCGGGGAGCTGTTTTTT	CAWSANLAGTGELFF
.	12	.	TRBJ2-1	TRBV10-2	TGCGCCGGCAGGTCAACAGCCAATGAGCAGTTCTTC	CAGRSTANEQFF
.	13	.	TRBJ1-5	TRBV18	TGTGCCAGCTCACCGGCACAGAATCAGCCCCAGCATTTT	CASSPAQNQPQHF
few	16	TRBD1	TRBJ1-2	TRBV3-1/TRBV3-2	TGTGCCAGCAGCCCCAGCGGGACAGGGGGCGCGAGGGGCTACACCTTC	CASSPSGTGGARGYTF
.	13	.	TRBJ1-4	TRBV18	TGTGCCAGCCAGGCAGCAACTAATGAAAAACTGTTTTTT	CASQAATNEKLFF